This T cell receptor (beta chain) was recovered during a study of T-cell reconstitution after alpha-beta-depleted transplantation in children. Germline V gene sequence: CDR1 SGHDT, CDR2 YYEEEE. The V end was cut by 2 bases, the J end by 8 bases, with 14 bases between. The CDR3 has 14 residues. The authors prepared the TCRbeta library with unique molecular identifiers. MiXCR, run by TCRdb on the PCR reads, gives a single entry per CDR3 protein. The table records 490,000 or so distinct CDR3 sequences, about an eighth of them present only once. The sequence was collected from a human donor who donated a stem cell graft to a child with combined immunodeficiency. The chain employs TRBV5-6 and TRBJ2-1; D ambiguous. The sample consisted of PBMCs from the stem cell graft donor, taken from the stem cell graft. The CDR3 DNA reads TGTGCCAGCAGCTTCAGGTTTGGGTGGGATGAGCAGTTCTTC. Translating it yields CASSFRFGWDEQFF.